Listed here are 30 T cell receptor beta chains from one sample, sequenced in a study of Graves' ophthalmopathy and Graves' hyperthyroidism. Researchers took RNA transcripts and amplified TCR beta CDR3 regions from them. Following a first-round RT-PCR that used HTBI primers, a second-round multiplex PCR was carried out. TCRdb itself ran the multiplex PCR reads through MiXCR, one entry per CDR3 protein. The sample consists of roughly 1.1 million distinct CDR3 sequences, roughly 35% of them appearing once. Sequencing used peripheral blood or thyroid tissue (not recorded which). These receptors all stem from an adult man with Graves' hyperthyroidism.

This clonotype has just one count. At one end the junction does not follow the germline gene, possibly because of a read error. This rearrangement joins TRBV11-2 to TRBJ1-1, with D uncertain. This CDR3 has 14 residues. CDR1 is SGHAT, CDR2 FQNNGV, per germline. The chain's CDR3 is CASRLAQSMTEAFF. The CDR3, as DNA: TGTGCCAGCAGATTAGCCCAGTCGATGACGGAAGCTTTCTTT. The entire variable domain, with the rest obtained from reference TRBV11-2 and TRBJ1-1, is as follows: EAGVAQSPRYKIIEKRQSVAFWCNPISGHATLYWYQQILGQGPKLLIQFQNNGVVDDSQLPKDRFSAERLKGVDSTLKIQPAKLEDSAVYLCASRLAQSMTEAFFGQGTRLTVV.

This clonotype occurred a few times. This chain joins TRBV30 and TRBJ2-7, with D unresolved. The CDR3 has 10 residues. V lost 1 base, J lost 5 bases, and 3 bases lay in between. The germline V gene encodes CDR1 GTSNPN and CDR2 SVGIG (reference sequence). Here the CDR3 DNA reads TGTGCCTGGAGTGGAGACGAGCAGTACTTC. Its protein product is CAWSGDEQYF.

The J gene is TRBJ1-2, the V gene TRBV7-9; D gene unclear. CDR1 is SEHNR and CDR2 is FQNEAQ in the germline V gene (reference sequence). Trimming pared 5 bases from V and 4 bases from J, leaving 14 bases between. There are 14 residues in the CDR3. The chain's CDR3 is CASSADREFYGYTF. CDR3 nucleotides: TGTGCCAGCAGCGCTGACCGGGAGTTCTATGGCTACACCTTC.

This chain uses TRBV10-2 with TRBJ2-6, with 8 bases aligning to TRBD1. This CDR3 is 17 amino acids long. CDR1 is WSHSY, CDR2 SAAADI, per germline. The V segment lost 3 bases and the J segment 0 bases; nucleotides outside the gene matches: 4. The CDR3 DNA reads TGCGCCAGCAGTGACTCCGGGACAGGCTCTGGGGCCAACGTCCTGACTTTC. Translated, it gives CASSDSGTGSGANVLTF.

This clonotype is a singleton in its sample. The chain carries TRBV25-1 and TRBJ2-1; 8 nucleotides align to TRBD1. CDR1 and CDR2 from the germline V gene are MGHDK and SYGVNS. CDR3 length equals 15 residues. J was trimmed by 2 bases and V by 7 bases; bases with no gene match: 7. The CDR3 coding sequence is TGTGCCAGCACCGGACAGGGAATGCCCTACAATGAGCAGTTCTTC. Its protein product is CASTGQGMPYNEQFF. Full variable domain (remainder filled in from reference TRBV25-1 and TRBJ2-1): EADIYQTPRYLVIGTGKKITLECSQTMGHDKMYWYQQDPGMELHLIHYSYGVNSTEKGDLSSESTVSRIRTEHFPLTLESARPSHTSQYLCASTGQGMPYNEQFFGPGTRLTVL.

At least ten counts were recorded for this clonotype. The V and J genes are TRBV7-6 and TRBJ1-2; D call uncertain. Looked up from germline, CDR1 is SGHVS and CDR2 is FNYEAQ. V was trimmed by 2 bases and J by 2 bases, leaving 15 bases between them. The CDR3 runs to 16 residues. CDR3 in DNA: TGTGCCAGCAGCTTAAGACACCGAAAGGGAAACTATGGCTACACCTTC. Translated, it gives CASSLRHRKGNYGYTF. The whole variable domain, filled in from reference TRBV7-6 and TRBJ1-2, reads GAGVSQSPRYKVTKRGQDVALRCDPISGHVSLYWYRQALGQGPEFLTYFNYEAQQDKSGLPNDRFSAERPEGSISTLTIQRTEQRDSAMYRCASSLRHRKGNYGYTFGSGTRLTVV.

This clonotype was found a few times. DNA for the CDR3: TGTGCCAGCAGCTTAGGTGTCGGGACTAGGAACTACGAGCAGTACTTC. This gives the protein CASSLGVGTRNYEQYF. The V and J genes are TRBV7-8 and TRBJ2-7, with TRBD2 matching over 8 bases. This CDR3 has 16 residues. Germline V gene lookup returns CDR1 SGHVS and CDR2 FQNEAQ. V gave up 1 base and J gave up 3 bases; unmatched junction bases: 8.

This clonotype was found many times. V usage is TRBV20-1 and J usage is TRBJ2-5; no clear D gene. Germline V gene data show CDR1 as DFQATT and CDR2 as SNEGSKA (reference sequence). The germline V and J ends were trimmed by 7 bases and 5 bases, with 11 bases remaining between them. The CDR3 sequence is 11 residues long. CDR3 bases: TGCAGTGTTGGAAGCTTGGAGACCCAGTACTTC. It translates to CSVGSLETQYF.

This clonotype was counted many times. The chain has TRBV29-1 and TRBJ2-3; TRBD1 or TRBD2 may be the D gene (5 bases each). Germline CDR1 SQVTM, CDR2 ANQGSEA. The germline V and J ends were trimmed by 0 bases and 6 bases, with 10 bases remaining between them. The CDR3 loop spans 13 amino acids. CDR3 nucleotides: TGCAGCGTTGAAGATCCGGGACGGGATACGCAGTATTTT. This encodes CSVEDPGRDTQYF.

For this clonotype: A much larger clone sits a single nucleotide away, making a read error possible. The genes are TRBV20-1 and TRBJ2-5, with D unresolved. Per the germline V gene, CDR1 is DFQATT and CDR2 is SNEGSKA (reference sequence). V was pared by 8 bases and J by 3 bases, with 13 bases between. The CDR3 spans 12 residues. The CDR3 DNA reads TGCAGTACCACTGGTCTGGAAGAGACCCAGTACTTC. It encodes CSTTGLEETQYF.

This clonotype showed up many times. This may come from a read error, since a much larger clone is one base off. The chain couples TRBV25-1 to TRBJ1-6; D is possibly TRBD1 (6 bases). Germline-derived CDR1 and CDR2 are MGHDK and SYGVNS. The CDR3 is made up of 12 amino acids. Trimming cost V 7 bases and J 7 bases, with 8 bases left between them. The CDR3 protein is CASTQGNSPLHF. CDR3 sequence (DNA): TGTGCCAGCACCCAGGGGAATTCACCCCTCCACTTT.

This clonotype was detected only a few times. The V gene is TRBV20-1, the J gene TRBJ1-2; no reliable D call. The germline V gene has CDR1 DFQATT and CDR2 SNEGSKA (reference sequence). V was trimmed by 4 bases and J by 1 base, leaving 7 bases between them. The length of the CDR3 is 12 residues. The DNA of the CDR3 is TGCAGTGCTACAGAAGATAACTATGGCTACACCTTC. It translates to CSATEDNYGYTF.

This clonotype was counted only a few times. The chain recombines TRBV20-1 with TRBJ2-7; 10 bases are a match to TRBD2. This CDR3 comprises 16 residues. Germline lookup yields CDR1 DFQATT and CDR2 SNEGSKA (reference sequence). With 3 bases clipped from V and 7 bases from J, the junction kept 15 bases outside the gene matches. For the CDR3, the DNA is TGCAGTGCTAGCGCAACTACAACGCTAGCGGGAGATGAGCAGTACTTC. Protein product: CSASATTTLAGDEQYF.

V gene TRBV10-2 combines with J gene TRBJ2-7; the match to TRBD1 covers 9 bases. With 4 bases clipped from V and 3 bases from J, the junction kept 7 bases outside the gene matches. CDR1 is WSHSY, CDR2 SAAADI, per germline. The CDR3 covers 15 residues. The CDR3 DNA follows: TGCGCCAGCAGTGCGTGGACAGGGGAGAGCTACGAGCAGTACTTC. Translating gives CASSAWTGESYEQYF.

The chain carries TRBV9 and TRBJ1-6; 7 positions agree with TRBD1. The CDR3 loop spans 17 amino acids. Germline lookup yields CDR1 SGDLS and CDR2 YYNGEE. Unmatched junction bases numbered 10, after V lost 4 bases and J lost 3 bases. CDR3 residues: CASSSRTGKNYNSPLHF. CDR3 bases: TGTGCCAGCAGCTCAAGGACAGGAAAAAACTATAATTCACCCCTCCACTTT.

This clonotype has a count of ten or more. This rearrangement joins TRBV24-1 to TRBJ2-2; tentative D call: TRBD2 (7 bases). Per the germline V gene, CDR1 is KGHDR and CDR2 is SFDVKD. V was clipped by 9 bases and J by 4 bases, with 17 bases between them. This CDR3 contains 15 residues. The CDR3 nucleotides read TGTGCCACCGGATGGTCGGGGGGCCCCACCGGGGAGCTGTTTTTT. It encodes CATGWSGGPTGELFF.

The gene calls are TRBV10-3 and TRBJ1-5; D is perhaps TRBD1 (6 bases). V lost 10 bases, J lost 3 bases, and 13 bases lay in between. Per the germline V gene, CDR1 is ENHRY and CDR2 is SYGVKD. This CDR3 spans 13 amino acids. CDR3 nucleotide sequence: TGTGCCAGCCAGGACAGACCCAATCAGCCCCAGCATTTT. Protein: CASQDRPNQPQHF.

The sample holds many counts of this clonotype. V and J are TRBV14 and TRBJ1-1; TRBD1 aligns across 7 bases. Germline V gene sequence: CDR1 SGHDN, CDR2 FVKESK. Germline trimming cut 4 bases from V and 8 bases from J; bases unmatched to any gene: 4. This CDR3 has 12 residues. CDR3 sequence reads: CASSRGQAEAFF. DNA for the CDR3: TGTGCCAGCAGCCGAGGACAGGCCGAAGCTTTCTTT. Using reference TRBV14 and TRBJ1-1 for the parts outside the CDR3, the full variable domain is EAGVTQFPSHSVIEKGQTVTLRCDPISGHDNLYWYRRVMGKEIKFLLHFVKESKQDESGMPNNRFLAERTGGTYSTLKVQPAELEDSGVYFCASSRGQAEAFFGQGTRLTVV.

This clonotype was recorded many times. This CDR3 is CASSQVSGGASPLHF. The CDR3 DNA follows: TGCGCCAGCAGCCAAGTTTCAGGGGGCGCTTCACCCCTCCACTTT. This chain connects TRBV4-1 to TRBJ1-6, with 8 bases fitting TRBD1. The CDR3 is 15 residues long. CDR1 and CDR2 (germline): MGHRA, YSYEKL. With V trimmed by 1 base and J by 9 bases, 5 bases remained unmatched.

The rearrangement links TRBV6-5 to TRBJ1-3; no firm D call. CDR3 length: 13 residues. CDR1 and CDR2 (germline): MNHEY, SVGAGI. Trimming removed 2 bases at V and 2 bases at J, with 4 bases between. This chain's CDR3 is CASSYQTGNTIYF. The CDR3 DNA follows: TGTGCCAGCAGTTACCAGACTGGAAACACCATATATTTT.

V gene TRBV5-6 combines with J gene TRBJ1-2; D is possibly TRBD1 (5 bases). The CDR3 contains 15 residues. V was pared by 4 bases and J by 0 bases, with 13 bases between. Germline V lookup: CDR1 SGHDT, CDR2 YYEEEE. The CDR3 nucleotides are TGTGCCAGCAGCGCGTGGGGCAGGACTAACTATGGCTACACCTTC. It translates to CASSAWGRTNYGYTF.

As regards this clonotype: This likely comes from a read error, as the CDR3 has no conserved phenylalanine or tryptophan at its end. The chain is built from TRBV11-2 and TRBJ2-5, with 9 bases identical to TRBD2. CDR3 length equals 15 residues. Germline CDR1 and CDR2: SGHAT and FQNNGV. V shed 4 bases and J 6 bases; nucleotides not matched to a gene: 9. The CDR3 here is CASSSLAGVIQTQYI. CDR3 in DNA: TGTGCCAGCAGCTCATTAGCGGGAGTTATTCAGACCCAGTACATC.

This clonotype was counted ten times or more. Germline and junction disagree at one end, which may indicate a read error. V is TRBV4-1 and J is TRBJ1-2, with 7 bases fitting TRBD1. This CDR3 is built from 14 residues. Germline V lookup: CDR1 MGHRA, CDR2 YSYEKL. The CDR3 loop is CASSQGQANYGYTF. Here the CDR3 DNA reads TGTGCCAGCAGTCAAGGACAGGCCAACTATGGCTACACCTTC.

The V gene is TRBV10-3, the J gene TRBJ1-2, with D possibly matching TRBD1 (5 bases). Trimming removed 10 bases from V and 3 bases from J, with 15 bases in between. There are 13 residues in the CDR3. Germline V gene lookup returns CDR1 ENHRY and CDR2 SYGVKD. CDR3 loop: CASVLDRDYGYTF. CDR3 nucleotide sequence: TGTGCCAGCGTCCTCGACAGAGACTATGGCTACACCTTC.

V and J are TRBV29-1 and TRBJ1-2; D is possibly TRBD1 (6 bases). The CDR3 runs 13 residues. CDR1 and CDR2 (germline): SQVTM, ANQGSEA. V gave up 5 bases and J gave up 8 bases, with 18 bases separating them. The DNA of the CDR3 is TGCAGCGTTTACACCGGGACAACAGAGGGCTACACCTTC. It encodes CSVYTGTTEGYTF.

The chain couples TRBV29-1 to TRBJ2-1; D possibly corresponds to TRBD2 (6 bases). The CDR3 totals 14 residues. The V end lost 4 bases, the J end lost 0 bases, and 10 bases lay between the germline ends. Germline V lookup: CDR1 SQVTM, CDR2 ANQGSEA. CDR3 amino acids: CSVGGDSSYNEQFF. The CDR3 DNA is TGCAGCGTTGGGGGGGATAGCTCCTACAATGAGCAGTTCTTC.

This chain joins TRBV20-1 and TRBJ2-5; D remains unclear. The CDR3 consists of 13 residues. Germline values: CDR1 DFQATT, CDR2 SNEGSKA (reference sequence). Trimming left V 0 bases short and J 3 bases short, with 8 bases between. The CDR3 DNA sequence: TGCAGTGCTAGAGATACAGTGAAAGAGACCCAGTACTTC. This translates into CSARDTVKETQYF.

CDR3 sequence: CAISSGVTYEQYF. As DNA, the CDR3 is TGTGCCATCAGTTCCGGGGTAACCTACGAGCAGTACTTC. V is TRBV10-3 and J is TRBJ2-7, with D possibly being TRBD2 (5 bases). Germline V gene lookup returns CDR1 ENHRY and CDR2 SYGVKD. The length of the CDR3 is 13 residues. V was clipped by 5 bases and J by 2 bases, with 10 bases between them.

This clonotype was seen repeatedly, ten times or more. The chain recombines TRBV6-5 with TRBJ2-7, with D possibly being TRBD2 (5 bases). The CDR3 spans 13 residues. The germline V gene encodes CDR1 MNHEY and CDR2 SVGAGI. Between the trimmed V and J ends, which lost 10 bases and 3 bases, there was a span of 16 bases. Written as DNA, the CDR3 is TGTGCCACCGGAGCCGACGGGAACTACGAGCAGTACTTC. It translates to CATGADGNYEQYF.

Turning to this clonotype: One base away lies a much larger clone, so this may be a sequencing read error. The CDR3 region is CASSLKPLVSEQYF. CDR3 sequence (DNA): TGTGCCAGCAGCTTAAAGCCCCTAGTCAGCGAGCAGTACTTC. The V gene is TRBV7-2, the J gene TRBJ2-7; D not resolved. The CDR3 runs to 14 residues. Germline V CDR1 and CDR2: SGHTA, FQGNSA. Trimming removed 2 bases at V and 6 bases at J, with 14 bases between.